This is a list of T cell receptor beta chains from one sample in a study of memory CD4+ T cells and cytomegalovirus serostatus. Clones were read by immunoSEQ multiplex PCR, and TCRdb kept only the in-frame ones, dropping some. Here the sample spans about 50,000 clones, roughly 80% being singletons. The sample comprised memory CD4+ T cells from blood. The receptors were sampled from an adult in good health and CMV-seronegative. Both conserved end residues are part of each CDR3. A D gene is named only where the DNA matches it firmly. Clone size is shown for a subset of rows, as once, few, many or a class of expanded clone.

j_call cdr3_length v_call clone_size d_call cdr3_aa
TRBJ2-7 15 TRBV5-1 - - CASSLAGLVGYEQYF
TRBJ2-7 14 TRBV2 - - CASRTRPLTYEQYF
TRBJ1-4 13 TRBV21-1 once - CAPHLGGNEKLFF
TRBJ1-1 12 TRBV6-5 - TRBD1 CASRTLTGEAFF
TRBJ2-7 14 TRBV11-1 - TRBD1 CASSPRDRGSQQYF
TRBJ2-3 12 TRBV19 - - CASSGRGHTQYF
TRBJ1-5 15 TRBV6-1 - TRBD1 CASSPTGDSNQPQHF
TRBJ1-1 15 TRBV2 - TRBD1 CASSQHQGAVSEAFF
TRBJ1-5 14 TRBV2 - TRBD1 CASRDRGIDQPQHF
TRBJ1-2 14 TRBV6-5 - - CASSYTQGSYGYTF
TRBJ1-3 16 TRBV6-4 - - CASSLPTGKRGNTIYF
TRBJ1-2 13 TRBV6-1 - TRBD1 CASSETGALSYTF
TRBJ2-5 14 TRBV27 few TRBD2 CASSWSRGGETQYF
TRBJ2-5 13 TRBV19 - - CASSGKVQETQYF
TRBJ1-3 17 TRBV7-2 few - CASSPFPGPSTGNTIYF
TRBJ1-5 18 TRBV5-1 - - CASSGRTRYHYSNQPQHF
TRBJ1-5 15 TRBV19 - TRBD1 CASSGGQTAHQPQHF
TRBJ2-1 16 TRBV5-1 - TRBD2 CASSLDTSGGRSEQFF
TRBJ1-4 15 TRBV4-1 - TRBD1 CASSLLGGASLKLFF
TRBJ2-5 16 TRBV6-1 - - CASSEQGVGGQETQYF
TRBJ2-1 12 TRBV7-9 - - CASSSGYNEQFF
TRBJ1-4 13 TRBV6-6 - - CATTPGYNEKLFF
TRBJ1-4 16 TRBV15 - TRBD1 CATSTPPGQGNEKLFF
TRBJ1-6 18 TRBV5-1 once - CASSLGRSISSYNSPLHF
TRBJ1-4 16 TRBV5-4 - TRBD1 CASSPGSGRGNEKLFF